The 4 T cell receptor beta chains below come from one sample, sequenced in a study of OX40 agonist ivuxolimab in advanced cancers. Sequencing was performed with immunoSEQ multiplex PCR; in TCRdb, only in-frame clones are kept and a portion is missing. Among 80,000 or so clones, 80% to 95% were seen once, and the ten largest hold approximately 0.32%. This specimen consisted of CD4+ or CD8+ T cells sorted from blood, obtained in a trial of the OX40 agonist ivuxolimab. All receptors come from an adult with an advanced solid tumor such as melanoma, head and neck, liver or kidney cancer.

The chain joins TRBV28 to TRBJ1-2; D possibly corresponds to TRBD1 (6 bases). CDR1 and CDR2 (germline): MDHEN, SYDVKM. This CDR3 region has 14 residues. The ends were cut back, 6 bases at V and 4 bases at J, with 15 bases in the middle. The CDR3 here is CASSSRTDIYGYTF. In DNA form, the CDR3 reads TGTGCCAGCAGCTCCAGGACAGATATCTATGGCTACACCTTC.

J is TRBJ1-2 and V is TRBV10-3, with D maybe TRBD1 (5 bases). The V end lost 3 bases, the J end lost 2 bases, and 13 bases lay between the germline ends. This CDR3 comprises 15 residues. The V gene's germline CDR1 is ENHRY and CDR2 SYGVKD. Written as DNA, the CDR3 is TGTGCCATCAGTGATTCAGGGATCCCGAACTATGGCTACACCTTC. It encodes CAISDSGIPNYGYTF.

The gene calls are TRBV2 and TRBJ2-1, with a tentative D call TRBD2 (6 bases). The ends were cut back, 4 bases at V and 4 bases at J, with 8 bases in the middle. Germline values: CDR1 SNHLY, CDR2 FYNNEI. CDR3 size: 13 residues. CDR3 nucleotide sequence: TGTGCCAGCAGTGCGGGAGTTTACAATGAGCAGTTCTTC. Encoded protein: CASSAGVYNEQFF.

CDR3 sequence: CASSLNRADQPQHF. The CDR3, as DNA: TGTGCCAGCAGCTTGAACAGGGCCGATCAGCCCCAGCATTTT. J is TRBJ1-5 and V is TRBV7-2; D is perhaps TRBD1 (6 bases). Germline CDR1 reads SGHTA; CDR2 reads FQGNSA. Trimming took 3 bases from V and 5 from J, leaving 11 bases between them. The CDR3 runs to 14 residues.